The 17 T cell receptor beta chains below were found in one sample sequenced in a study of radiation and T cells in renal cell carcinoma. Method: immunoSEQ multiplex PCR; TCRdb's copy keeps in-frame clones and lacks some. The sample includes 40,000 to 45,000 clones, roughly 80% of them seen just once. Time point specified: blood 4 weeks post-SBRT, at nephrectomy. Treatment meaning: 15 Gy SBRT to primary tumor, nephrectomy 4 weeks later. The sequenced sample was blood, obtained from a patient whose treatment included radiotherapy and nephrectomy. The receptors derive from a woman aged 70-85 years with renal cell carcinoma.

This rearrangement joins TRBV5-4 to TRBJ1-2; 11 bases match TRBD1. From germline, CDR1 is SGHNT and CDR2 YYREEE (reference sequence). This CDR3 comprises 15 residues. Trimming at V came to 4 bases and at J to 5 bases, leaving 7 bases not matched to a gene. The CDR3 protein is CASSAGTGGFYGYTF. The CDR3 bases are TGTGCCAGCAGCGCCGGGACAGGGGGTTTTTATGGCTACACCTTC.

This chain connects TRBV2 to TRBJ1-5, with D possibly matching TRBD1 (6 bases). The V and J ends lost 10 bases and 1 base respectively, with 20 bases between them. The CDR3 spans 16 residues. Per germline, CDR1 SNHLY and CDR2 FYNNEI. This CDR3 reads CATREGGLDSNQPQHF. The CDR3 nucleotides read TGTGCCACAAGGGAGGGGGGACTGGACAGCAATCAGCCCCAGCATTTT.

The CDR3 coding sequence is TGTGCCAGTAGTATAGTTCGGGGTACTCAAGAGACCCAGTACTTC. Translation gives CASSIVRGTQETQYF. The chain uses TRBV19 and TRBJ2-5, with D possibly matching TRBD2 (5 bases). The CDR3 is 15 residues long. V dropped 1 base and J dropped 2 bases, with 11 bases sitting between them. Germline V lookup: CDR1 LNHDA, CDR2 SQIVND (reference sequence).

This sequence joins TRBV7-3 and TRBJ2-5; possibly TRBD1 for D (6 bases). Germline-derived CDR1 and CDR2 are SGHTA and FQGTGA. V gave up 2 bases and J gave up 5 bases, with 15 bases separating them. The CDR3 runs to 15 residues. DNA of the CDR3: TGTGCCAGCAGCTTACGCAGGACAGACAGGGAGACCCAGTACTTC. Translating it yields CASSLRRTDRETQYF.

V is TRBV5-1 and J is TRBJ2-3, with 13 bases fitting TRBD2. CDR1 and CDR2 from the germline V gene are SGHRS and YFSETQ. The V gene end was trimmed by 4 bases and the J gene end by 3 bases; junction bases not matched to a gene: 5. CDR3 size: 16 residues. The CDR3 region has the DNA TGCGCCAGCAGCCGAACTAGCGGGGGGGCTACAGATACGCAGTATTTT. Amino acids: CASSRTSGGATDTQYF.

V gene TRBV6-5 combines with J gene TRBJ1-1; a weak D match, TRBD1 (5 bases). The CDR3 is 12 amino acids. V was clipped by 8 bases and J by 2 bases, with 9 bases between them. CDR1 is MNHEY, CDR2 SVGAGI, per germline. In DNA form, the CDR3 reads TGTGCCAGCCATACAGGAAACACTGAAGCTTTCTTT. It translates to CASHTGNTEAFF.

This clone was seen more than once but under ten times. V is TRBV7-9 and J is TRBJ2-1; 8 bases are a match to TRBD2. Germline trimming cut 4 bases from V and 6 bases from J; bases unmatched to any gene: 14. This CDR3 spans 17 amino acids. Looked up from germline, CDR1 is SEHNR and CDR2 is FQNEAQ (reference sequence). The CDR3 coding sequence is TGTGCCAGCAGCTCCCCCGGGGGACGGGAGGGCCTCAATGAGCAGTTCTTC. Amino acids: CASSSPGGREGLNEQFF.

The chain combines TRBV4-2 with TRBJ2-3; TRBD2 agrees at 11 bases. The trim removed 0 bases at V and 6 bases at J, leaving 2 bases unmatched. Germline CDR1 is LGHNA and CDR2 is YNFKEQ. The CDR3 is 15 amino acids. In DNA, the CDR3 is TGTGCCAGCAGCCAAGATCGGACTAGCGGGGATACGCAGTATTTT. Residues: CASSQDRTSGDTQYF.

The chain is built from TRBV30 and TRBJ2-1, with D uncertain. V was shortened by 3 bases and J by 0 bases, with 12 bases between the two germline ends. Germline V gene data show CDR1 as GTSNPN and CDR2 as SVGIG (reference sequence). The CDR3 spans 15 residues. Here the CDR3 reads CAWSRPSDSYNEQFF. CDR3 nucleotide sequence: TGTGCCTGGAGCCGACCCTCGGACTCCTACAATGAGCAGTTCTTC.

The chain uses TRBV9 and TRBJ2-1; 7 bases match TRBD1. This CDR3 contains 15 residues. Germline CDR1 is SGDLS and CDR2 is YYNGEE. The J segment lost 4 bases and the V segment lost 3 bases, leaving 7 bases of the junction unmatched. CDR3 sequence (DNA): TGTGCCAGCAGCGAGGGACAGAGTGCTTACAATGAGCAGTTCTTC. It translates to CASSEGQSAYNEQFF.

V is TRBV5-1 and J is TRBJ2-7; 10 bases align to TRBD1. CDR1 is SGHRS, CDR2 YFSETQ, per germline. J was trimmed by 2 bases and V by 4 bases; bases with no gene match: 9. CDR3 size: 16 residues. In nucleotides, the CDR3 is TGCGCCAGCAGCACAAGGGACAGGGGACGGCCCTACGAGCAGTACTTC. It encodes CASSTRDRGRPYEQYF.

The chain recombines TRBV6-5 with TRBJ2-5; TRBD2 matches 9 bases. Looked up from germline, CDR1 is MNHEY and CDR2 is SVGAGI. The trim removed 0 bases at V and 5 bases at J, leaving 7 bases unmatched. The CDR3 runs 16 residues. The CDR3 DNA sequence: TGTGCCAGCAGTTACTCGGGCGGGAGGGCCGTGGAGACCCAGTACTTC. As protein: CASSYSGGRAVETQYF.

The rearrangement uses TRBV6-5 and TRBJ1-6; D is uncertain. In germline, CDR1 is MNHEY, CDR2 SVGAGI. The CDR3 is 13 amino acids. V was trimmed by 0 bases and J by 6 bases, leaving 3 bases between them. The CDR3 protein is CASSYSVNSPLHF. The DNA for the CDR3 is TGTGCCAGCAGTTACTCGGTTAATTCACCCCTCCACTTT.

The CDR3 nucleotides are TGTGCCAGTAGCTATGGGGGGCCGAACACTGAAGCTTTCTTT. Protein: CASSYGGPNTEAFF. The genes are TRBV19 and TRBJ1-1; tentatively, D is TRBD1 (6 bases). Trimming left V 6 bases short and J 1 base short, with 12 bases between. Germline V gene data show CDR1 as LNHDA and CDR2 as SQIVND (reference sequence). This CDR3 is 14 amino acids long.

The sample holds a few counts of this clone. The genes are TRBV10-3 and TRBJ1-1; tentatively, D is TRBD1 (6 bases). CDR3 length: 13 residues. V was pared by 6 bases and J by 5 bases, with 13 bases between. CDR1 is ENHRY, CDR2 SYGVKD, per germline. This chain's CDR3 is CAISHRAGTEAFF. The CDR3 nucleotides read TGTGCCATCAGCCACAGGGCAGGGACTGAAGCTTTCTTT.

This chain links TRBV5-4 with TRBJ2-7; 10 bases agree with TRBD1. From germline, CDR1 is SGHNT and CDR2 YYREEE (reference sequence). The CDR3 loop spans 13 amino acids. Trimming removed 4 bases from V and 5 bases from J; junction bases left unmatched: 3. CDR3 coding DNA: TGTGCCAGCAGCCTGACAGGGGGCGACGAGCAGTACTTC. It codes for CASSLTGGDEQYF. The whole variable domain, filled in from reference TRBV5-4 and TRBJ2-7, reads ETGVTQSPTHLIKTRGQQVTLRCSSQSGHNTVSWYQQALGQGPQFIFQYYREEENGRGNFPPRFSGLQFPNYSSELNVNALELDDSALYLCASSLTGGDEQYFGPGTRLTVT.

V gene TRBV7-6 combines with J gene TRBJ2-7, with TRBD2 matching over 12 bases. CDR1 and CDR2 from the germline V gene are SGHVS and FNYEAQ. The CDR3 sequence is 16 residues long. The ends lost 1 base at V and 4 bases at J; junction bases unmatched: 5. The DNA for the CDR3 is TGTGCCAGCAGCTTAGGTCAGGGACTAGCGGGTTACGAGCAGTACTTC. Its protein product is CASSLGQGLAGYEQYF. Filled out from reference TRBV7-6 and TRBJ2-7, the complete variable domain reads GAGVSQSPRYKVTKRGQDVALRCDPISGHVSLYWYRQALGQGPEFLTYFNYEAQQDKSGLPNDRFSAERPEGSISTLTIQRTEQRDSAMYRCASSLGQGLAGYEQYFGPGTRLTVT.